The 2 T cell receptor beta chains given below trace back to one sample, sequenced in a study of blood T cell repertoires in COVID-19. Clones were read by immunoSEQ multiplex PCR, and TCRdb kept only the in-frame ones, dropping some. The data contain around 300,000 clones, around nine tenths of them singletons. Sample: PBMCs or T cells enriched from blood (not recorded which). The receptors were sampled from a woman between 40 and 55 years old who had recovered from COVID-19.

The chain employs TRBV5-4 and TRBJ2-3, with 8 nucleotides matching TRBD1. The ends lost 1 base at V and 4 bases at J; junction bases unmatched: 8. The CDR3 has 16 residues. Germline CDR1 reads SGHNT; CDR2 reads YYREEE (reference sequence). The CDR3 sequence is CASSLRTGRYADTQYF. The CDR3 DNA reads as TGTGCCAGCAGCTTGAGGACAGGGCGATATGCAGATACGCAGTATTTT. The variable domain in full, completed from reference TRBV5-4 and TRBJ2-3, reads ETGVTQSPTHLIKTRGQQVTLRCSSQSGHNTVSWYQQALGQGPQFIFQYYREEENGRGNFPPRFSGLQFPNYSSELNVNALELDDSALYLCASSLRTGRYADTQYFGPGTRLTVL.

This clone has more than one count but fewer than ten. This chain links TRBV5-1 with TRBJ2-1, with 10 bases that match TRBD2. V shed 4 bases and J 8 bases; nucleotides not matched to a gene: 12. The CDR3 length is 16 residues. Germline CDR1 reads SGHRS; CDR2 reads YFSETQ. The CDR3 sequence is CASSRQTSGIFDEQFF. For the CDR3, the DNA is TGCGCCAGCAGCCGACAAACTAGCGGGATATTCGATGAGCAGTTCTTC.